The entry below describes one TCR beta chain. Its antigen is not identified. The sample is drawn from a study of T cell responses to AZD1222 COVID-19 vaccine. Regarding the study as a whole: Two AZD1222 administrations were followed by greater Spike-specific TCR breadth and depth.

The CDR3 is 12 amino acids. V lost 5 bases and J 13 bases, leaving 15 bases between the germline ends. The table came from immunoSEQ multiplex PCR; TCRdb's copy has only in-frame clones and leaves some out. The top ten hold more than 0.85% of the sample, which has 170,000 or so clones, 90% to 95% seen once. The receptor comes from an adult who received the MenACWY meningococcal vaccine as a control. Source: peripheral blood, taken 28 days after the second dose of the MenACWY control vaccine. This rearrangement joins TRBV12-3 or TRBV12-4 to TRBJ2-1; no reliable D call. The CDR3, as DNA: TGTGCCAGCAGTCCGGCCAGAGTCCTTCAGTTCTTC. Its translation is CASSPARVLQFF.